These T cell receptor beta chains were read from a single sample in a study of T cells in Graves' hyperthyroidism and ophthalmopathy. TCRdb independently ran MiXCR on the multiplex PCR reads; one entry per CDR3 protein. The sample yields roughly 280,000 distinct CDR3 sequences, approximately 20% seen once. The sequencing sample was made of blood. These receptors came from a man younger than 40 with Graves' ophthalmopathy. The conserved cysteine and the conserved F or W are not part of the CDR3 here. The D gene is left open where the match is weak.

d_call	v_call	j_call	cdr3_aa
TRBD2	TRBV7-3	TRBJ2-3	ASSSPRVAGEGDTQY
TRBD2	TRBV12-3/TRBV12-4	TRBJ2-5	ASSLWREGGRRETQY
NA	TRBV5-1	TRBJ2-2	ASSLGSNTGELF
NA	TRBV20-1	TRBJ1-2	SAQSGPGDYT
NA	TRBV5-5	TRBJ2-2	ASSLAIDLGSTGELF
TRBD2	TRBV6-1	TRBJ2-7	ASSEAGLAGEYEQY
TRBD1	TRBV5-1	TRBJ2-1	ASDIGGRSYNEQF
NA	TRBV11-2	TRBJ2-2	ASSLVRGRGPNTGELF
TRBD2	TRBV20-1	TRBJ2-3	SARTSGGASTDTQY
TRBD1	TRBV5-1	TRBJ1-1	ASSSGQGASEAF
NA	TRBV28	TRBJ2-3	AIQGGADTQY
TRBD1	TRBV12-3/TRBV12-4	TRBJ2-7	ASSPTGGGNSYEQY
NA	TRBV28	TRBJ1-2	ASSRQPIYGYT
TRBD1	TRBV6-5	TRBJ1-4	ASSSGTDREKLF
NA	TRBV5-1	TRBJ2-1	ASSFRERYNEQF
NA	TRBV9	TRBJ2-2	ASSERYGDGGELF
NA	TRBV20-1	TRBJ1-5	SATQGWGERQPQH
NA	TRBV30	TRBJ1-2	AWIGGRSVGYT
TRBD2	TRBV20-1	TRBJ2-1	SASPSGRASNEQF
NA	TRBV5-5	TRBJ2-1	ASSLEVRSDEQF
TRBD1	TRBV20-1	TRBJ1-4	SASQTGGLGEKLF
NA	TRBV7-3	TRBJ1-6	ASSLGPSYNSPLH
NA	TRBV2	TRBJ1-4	ASRGTLATNEKLF
NA	TRBV7-9	TRBJ2-3	ASRQTRGSTDTQY
NA	TRBV29-1	TRBJ1-1	SGKTATMNTEAF
TRBD1	TRBV15	TRBJ1-2	ATSRGQGYGYT
NA	TRBV20-1	TRBJ2-1	SAMTDNNEQF
NA	TRBV7-3	TRBJ2-3	ASSWSRGDTQY
TRBD1	TRBV18	TRBJ2-1	ASSPSGQGVREQF
TRBD2	TRBV7-3	TRBJ2-3	ASSLTAGAFTDTQY
NA	TRBV30	TRBJ1-5	AWRLQPNQPQH
TRBD1	TRBV3-1	TRBJ2-7	ASSQDRGTGHEQY
TRBD1	TRBV7-3	TRBJ1-6	ASSSGQGNSPLH
TRBD2	TRBV7-2	TRBJ2-7	ASSFTHGTSIHEQY
NA	TRBV4-2	TRBJ1-1	ASSQDLLNTEAF
TRBD1	TRBV27	TRBJ2-2	ASSGRDRGNTGELF
NA	TRBV12-3/TRBV12-4	TRBJ1-1	ASSRTVQAF
TRBD1	TRBV7-6	TRBJ1-1	ASSSGTVEAF
TRBD1	TRBV28	TRBJ2-7	ASSPLGTGVYEQY
TRBD1	TRBV19	TRBJ1-1	ASRGMPGQGATEAF
NA	TRBV24-1	TRBJ1-5	ATSHGQGFDSNQPQH
NA	TRBV9	TRBJ2-2	ASSVVPLGWGTTGELF
TRBD2	TRBV7-6	TRBJ2-7	ASSLVSGSRGEQY
TRBD2	TRBV29-1	TRBJ2-1	SGARTSGYNEQF
NA	TRBV30	TRBJ2-7	AWDGRNLIPYEQY
TRBD2	TRBV28	TRBJ2-1	ASSSPRTRQYNEQF
TRBD2	TRBV20-1	TRBJ2-1	SATFGPLTSGSYNEQF
TRBD1	TRBV12-3/TRBV12-4	TRBJ1-5	ASTEVGQPNQPQH
NA	TRBV2	TRBJ2-1	ASGLDGFEQF
NA	TRBV6-5	TRBJ2-2	ASSYSGRTNTGELF
NA	TRBV24-1	TRBJ1-5	ATSDRPGSNQPQH